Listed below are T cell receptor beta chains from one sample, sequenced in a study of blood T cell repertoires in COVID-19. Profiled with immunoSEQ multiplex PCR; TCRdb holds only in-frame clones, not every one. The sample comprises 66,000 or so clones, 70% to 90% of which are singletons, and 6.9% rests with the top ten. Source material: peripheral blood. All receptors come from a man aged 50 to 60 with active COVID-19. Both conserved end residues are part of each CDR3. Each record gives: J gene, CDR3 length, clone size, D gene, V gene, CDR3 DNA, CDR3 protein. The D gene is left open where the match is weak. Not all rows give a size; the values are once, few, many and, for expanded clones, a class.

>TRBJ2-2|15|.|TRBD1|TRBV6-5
TGTGCCAGCAGTTCGACAGGGGGGTCGACCGGGGAGCTGTTTTTT
CASSSTGGSTGELFF
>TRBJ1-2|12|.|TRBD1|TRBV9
TGTGCCAGCAGCGACGGGACAGGGGGCTACACCTTC
CASSDGTGGYTF
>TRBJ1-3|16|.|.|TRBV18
TGTGCCAGCTCGCCGACGACAGTGACCTCTGGAAACACCATATATTTT
CASSPTTVTSGNTIYF
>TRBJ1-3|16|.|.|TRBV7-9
TGTGCCAGCAGCAGCGGGGCGGGGGGAGCAGGAAACACCATATATTTT
CASSSGAGGAGNTIYF
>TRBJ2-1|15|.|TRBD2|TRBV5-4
TGTGCCAGCAGCTTTAGCGGGGGGGCTAACAATGAGCAGTTCTTC
CASSFSGGANNEQFF
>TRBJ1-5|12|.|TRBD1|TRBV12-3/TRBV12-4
TGTGCCAGCGCCGGGACAGAACAGCCCCAGCATTTT
CASAGTEQPQHF
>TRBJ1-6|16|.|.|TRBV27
TGTGCCAGCAGCCGCCTCTCCGGGACAAGAGATTCACCCCTCCACTTT
CASSRLSGTRDSPLHF
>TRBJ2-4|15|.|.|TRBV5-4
TGTGCCAGCAGCTTGGTAGGGTCCAGGGGAAACATTCAGTACTTC
CASSLVGSRGNIQYF
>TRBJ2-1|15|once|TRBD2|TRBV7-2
TGTGCCAGCAGCTCAGCCGGGGCTAGCGGGGGTGAGCAGTTCTTC
CASSSAGASGGEQFF
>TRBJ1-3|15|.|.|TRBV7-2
TGTGCCAGCAGCTTCGGTTTATTCGGGGGAAACACCATATATTTT
CASSFGLFGGNTIYF
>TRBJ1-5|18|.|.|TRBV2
TGTGCCAGCAGTTCCGTTACTATTGTACTAGGGAGCAATCAGCCCCAGCATTTT
CASSSVTIVLGSNQPQHF
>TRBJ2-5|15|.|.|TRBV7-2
TGTGCCAGCAGCTCCTCAGGGTATCCTCAAGAGACCCAGTACTTC
CASSSSGYPQETQYF